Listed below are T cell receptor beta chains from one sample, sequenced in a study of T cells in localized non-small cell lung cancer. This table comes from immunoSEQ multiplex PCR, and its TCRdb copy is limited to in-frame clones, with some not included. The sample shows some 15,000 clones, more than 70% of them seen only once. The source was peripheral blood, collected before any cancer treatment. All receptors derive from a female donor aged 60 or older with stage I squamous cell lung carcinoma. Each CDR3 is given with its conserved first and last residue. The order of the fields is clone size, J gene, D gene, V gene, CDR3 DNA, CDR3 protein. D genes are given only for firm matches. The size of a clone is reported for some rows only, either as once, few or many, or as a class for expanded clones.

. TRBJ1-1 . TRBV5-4 TGTGCCAGCAGCTTGGGGGGGGGAGTGCTGAACACTGAAGCTTTCTTT CASSLGGGVLNTEAFF
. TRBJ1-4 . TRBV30 TGTGCCTGGAGTGCCGACGCCGAGGGTAATGAAAAACTGTTTTTT CAWSADAEGNEKLFF
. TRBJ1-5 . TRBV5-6 TGTGCCAGCAGCTTGGGAGGGAATCATCAGCCCCAGCATTTT CASSLGGNHQPQHF
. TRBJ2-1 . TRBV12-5 TGTGCTAGTAACTTCTATGGGGGTGAGCAGTTCTTC CASNFYGGEQFF
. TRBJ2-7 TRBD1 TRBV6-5 TGTGCCAGCAGACCTCTAACAGGGGGCGGGAACGAGCAGTACTTC CASRPLTGGGNEQYF
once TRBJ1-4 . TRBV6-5 TGTGCCAGCAGTTACTCGGCAGGGGCTAACGAAAAACTGTTTTTT CASSYSAGANEKLFF
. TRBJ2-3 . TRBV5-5 TGTGCCAGCAGCCCGGCCTCAGGGGCAGATACGCAGTATTTT CASSPASGADTQYF
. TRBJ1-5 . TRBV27 TGTGCCAGAGAGGGACGCAGATCCAATCAGCCCCAGCATTTT CAREGRRSNQPQHF
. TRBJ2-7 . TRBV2 TGTGCCAGCAGTGGGTCAGACTCCCGCTCCTACGAGCAGTACTTC CASSGSDSRSYEQYF
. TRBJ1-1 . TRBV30 TGTGCCTGGAGTGTATTGGGGGGGAACGAAGCTTTCTTT CAWSVLGGNEAFF
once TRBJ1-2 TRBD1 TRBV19 TGTGCCAGTAGTAGCCCGGACAGGGCAAACTATGGCTACACCTTC CASSSPDRANYGYTF
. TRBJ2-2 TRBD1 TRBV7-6 TGTGCCAGCAGCCGGGGACAGTCAACCGGGGAGCTGTTTTTT CASSRGQSTGELFF
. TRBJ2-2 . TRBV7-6 TGTGCCAGCAGCTTAGGTGCCCTCCCGGTTTACACCGGGGAGCTGTTTTTT CASSLGALPVYTGELFF
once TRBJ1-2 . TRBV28 TGTGCCAGCACCATCCCCAATGGGGGAAGGGGCTACACCTTC CASTIPNGGRGYTF
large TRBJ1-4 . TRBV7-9 TGTGCCAGCAGCTTAAGGAGGGAGGACGAAAAACTGTTTTTT CASSLRREDEKLFF
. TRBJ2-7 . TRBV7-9 TGTGCCAGCAGAGGGGGGGCTTCGGGACCATACGAGCAGTACTTC CASRGGASGPYEQYF
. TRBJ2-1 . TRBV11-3 TGTGCCAGCAGCTTAGACAGTGACAATGAGCAGTTCTTC CASSLDSDNEQFF
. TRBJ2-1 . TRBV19 TGTGCCAGTAGTTTCGGGGTCAATGAGCAGTTCTTC CASSFGVNEQFF
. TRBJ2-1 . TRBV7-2 TGTGCCAGCTTAGGAGAAGGGGGGGAGCAGTTCTTC CASLGEGGEQFF
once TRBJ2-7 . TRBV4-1 TGCGCCAGCAGCCAAGGACACGGGAACTCCTACGAGCAGTACTTC CASSQGHGNSYEQYF
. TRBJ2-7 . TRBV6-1 TGTGCCAGCAGAGGGACTTCCAACTACGAGCAGTACTTC CASRGTSNYEQYF
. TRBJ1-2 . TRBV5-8 TGTGCCAGCAGCTTGGTCCTCAGCGGAGGCTACACCTTC CASSLVLSGGYTF
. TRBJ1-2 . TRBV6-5 TGTGCCAGCCTTAAGGGAGCGGGCGGCTACACCTTC CASLKGAGGYTF